This TCR beta chain was captured by sequencing in a study of regulatory T cells in long-lasting Graves disease (dated by TCRdb to 2020 to 2022). Concerning the study at large: Persistent Graves' disease was defined as persistently positive TSH receptor autoantibodies together with antithyroid drug treatment for over 5 years. Persistent Graves' disease patients were compared with newly diagnosed Graves' disease patients by peripheral blood TCR sequencing and RNA sequencing. The study took place in China and was registered as a clinical trial. A total of about 35 samples underwent TCR sequencing: about 13 from persistent and roughly 20 from newly diagnosed Graves' disease patients. In the clinical cohort, patients with persistent Graves' disease had used antithyroid drugs for an average of roughly ten years. Points the paper makes about the study in general: Compared with newly diagnosed patients, persistent Graves' disease patients had lower TCR Shannon entropy and fewer highly expanded clones, which suggests clonal expansion. As a limitation, the authors acknowledged that the small sample size may reduce accuracy. Only peripheral blood was studied, because thyroid tissue, the primary lesion, was inaccessible. Sequencing and analysis were limited to the TCR beta chain. TRBV28, TRBJ1-2 and TRBJ2-5 were preferentially used in persistent disease, while TRBV20-1 and TRBJ2-1 were favored in newly diagnosed disease. Patients with persistent disease shared more public clonotypes (about 3,000) than newly diagnosed patients did (more than 900).

The time point label here, explained by the study, means: persistent/refractory GD, antithyroid drugs over 5 years with positive TRAb. RNA was extracted from PBMCs in TRIzol for both TCR sequencing and RNA sequencing. The diagnosis of Graves' disease was made according to American Thyroid Association guidelines. Recruitment of patients was carried out at an endocrinology department in Xi'an, China. From each patient, about 8.9 milliliters of peripheral blood was collected into an EDTA anticoagulant tube. Ficoll Paque Plus density gradient separation was used to isolate PBMCs, and no further T cell sorting was done. An Agilent 2100 Bioanalyzer and agarose gel were used to check RNA quality, while a NanoDrop 2000 measured RNA concentration. On this clonotype: The antigen it recognizes is unknown. No base quality information exists; no much larger clone differs at one position.

The germline V gene provides CDR1 MGHRA and CDR2 YSYEKL. V is clipped by 0 bases and J by 3 bases, and the sequence between their germline boundaries is 14 bases long. Counted from cysteine to phenylalanine, this CDR3 has 17 amino acids. The only DNA kept is the CDR3, 51 bases in frame from the first base. The library relied on multiplex PCR. The sequencer was an Illumina HiSeq 4000. TCR beta libraries were built with iRepertoire HTBI primers and Arm-PCR amplification of CDR3 regions. PCR products were gel purified before sequencing. In the source study's methods: A total of roughly 65 TRBV and some 15 TRBJ segments were identified across samples and were used for gene usage analysis of CDR3 amino acid clonotypes. COPE and FqMerger were used to merge filtered high-quality paired reads into contigs. Contigs were aligned with BLAST to IMGT TRBV, TRBD and TRBJ reference genes, and CDR3 was defined per IMGT. Any clonotype with a frequency above 0.1% was counted as a highly expanded clone. Shannon entropy served as the measure of repertoire diversity, while the Gini coefficient captured V-J evenness. A clonotype was considered public if more than one individual shared it. Clones were called with MiXCR by TCRdb after fastp trimmed the public reads at Q25, and only in-frame beta chains were retained. Here each entry gathers all rows of one CDR3 protein and keeps the most common genes and DNA. These V and J calls derive from TCRdb rather than the authors' analysis. The sample includes hundreds of thousands of distinct CDR3 sequences, with roughly 21% observed a single time. Over 25% of the sample belongs to the ten largest clones.

The chain was built from TRBV4-1 and TRBJ2-2; the D segment could be TRBD2, given 7 matching bases. Sample: peripheral blood mononuclear cells (PBMCs), taken when the disease was refractory, from a patient treated with antithyroid drugs. The receptor's source is a female donor with Graves disease. Read as DNA, the sequence is TGCGCCAGCAGCCAAGATGGGCGGGGGCTATACACCGGGGAGCTGTTTTTT. Its coded protein is CASSQDGRGLYTGELFF.